Listed here are 16 T cell receptor beta chains from one sample, sequenced in a study of blood T cell repertoires in COVID-19. Assay used: immunoSEQ multiplex PCR; TCRdb lists only in-frame clones, some missing. The top ten clones hold roughly a sixth of a sample with around 210,000 clones, around nine tenths of them seen once. The sequenced sample consisted of peripheral blood. These TCRs come from a man aged 50 to 60 with COVID-19, enrolled during active disease.

The chain is built from TRBV9 and TRBJ1-1, with D possibly TRBD1 on 6 matching bases. The CDR3 is made up of 15 amino acids. From germline, CDR1 is SGDLS and CDR2 YYNGEE. V was trimmed by 2 bases and J by 0 bases, leaving 11 bases between them. CDR3 region: CASSVGQQLNTEAFF. CDR3 coding DNA: TGTGCCAGCAGCGTTGGACAGCAGTTGAACACTGAAGCTTTCTTT.

The chain couples TRBV6-5 to TRBJ2-7; TRBD2 aligns across 13 bases. The CDR3 length is 15 residues. The V gene's germline CDR1 is MNHEY and CDR2 SVGAGI. Trimming cost V 3 bases and J 4 bases; bases outside gene matches: 3. CDR3 amino acids: CASSYRTSGSYEQYF. In DNA form, the CDR3 reads TGTGCCAGCAGTTATAGGACTAGCGGGAGTTACGAGCAGTACTTC.

V and J are TRBV6-4 and TRBJ2-3; TRBD2 is a possible D gene (5 bases). V lost 5 bases and J lost 6, with 12 bases in between. Germline CDR1 is MRHNA and CDR2 is SNTAGT. CDR3 length: 13 amino acids. Written as DNA, the CDR3 is TGTGCCAGCAGTTTACTAGATGGGGATACGCAGTATTTT. Amino acid sequence: CASSLLDGDTQYF.

In its sample, this clone was seen a few times. The chain carries TRBV7-2 and TRBJ2-5, with 13 nucleotides matching TRBD2. V was clipped by 5 bases and J by 2 bases; unmatched bases: 11. CDR3 length equals 18 residues. Germline V gene sequence: CDR1 SGHTA, CDR2 FQGNSA. CDR3 amino acids: CASSLKGLAGAAQETQYF. The CDR3 bases are TGTGCCAGCAGCCTCAAAGGACTAGCGGGGGCCGCACAAGAGACCCAGTACTTC. Full variable domain (missing parts from reference TRBV7-2 and TRBJ2-5): GAGVSQSPSNKVTEKGKDVELRCDPISGHTALYWYRQSLGQGLEFLIYFQGNSAPDKSGLPSDRFSAERTGGSVSTLTIQRTQQEDSAVYLCASSLKGLAGAAQETQYFGPGTRLLVL.

The genes are TRBV6-5 and TRBJ1-6; D is unresolved. The V and J ends lost 5 bases and 4 bases respectively, with 9 bases between them. The germline gives CDR1 MNHEY, CDR2 SVGAGI. CDR3 length: 14 amino acids. The CDR3 DNA reads as TGTGCCAGCAGTACCGGGAGGTATAATTCACCCCTCCACTTT. Amino acids: CASSTGRYNSPLHF.

The rearrangement uses TRBV30 and TRBJ1-3; the D is unclear. Trimming removed 5 bases at V and 2 bases at J, with 19 bases between. The CDR3 loop spans 16 amino acids. Germline values: CDR1 GTSNPN, CDR2 SVGIG (reference sequence). CDR3 sequence reads: CAWGRSPSRAGNTIYF. In DNA, the CDR3 is TGTGCCTGGGGTAGATCCCCGTCCCGCGCTGGAAACACCATATATTTT.

This chain uses TRBV25-1 with TRBJ1-6; 8 bases map to TRBD1. With 8 bases clipped from V and 7 bases from J, the junction kept 10 bases outside the gene matches. The CDR3 runs 15 residues. Per the germline V gene, CDR1 is MGHDK and CDR2 is SYGVNS. This chain's CDR3 is CASQEAGGRNSPLHF. The CDR3 nucleotides are TGTGCCAGCCAGGAGGCAGGGGGCAGAAATTCACCCCTCCACTTT.

The chain uses TRBV15 and TRBJ1-3; D remains unclear. Trimming removed 0 bases at V and 2 bases at J, with 8 bases between. The CDR3 is made up of 15 amino acids. Germline V gene data show CDR1 as LNHNV and CDR2 as YYDKDF (reference sequence). CDR3 residues: CATSRDKTAGNTIYF. The DNA for the CDR3 is TGTGCCACCAGCAGAGATAAAACAGCTGGAAACACCATATATTTT. Combining the CDR3 with reference TRBV15 and TRBJ1-3 gives the whole variable domain DAMVIQNPRYQVTQFGKPVTLSCSQTLNHNVMYWYQQKSSQAPKLLFHYYDKDFNNEADTPDNFQSRRPNTSFCFLDIRSPGLGDTAMYLCATSRDKTAGNTIYFGEGSWLTVV.

V gene TRBV19 combines with J gene TRBJ2-5, with 10 bases aligning to TRBD1. The germline V gene encodes CDR1 LNHDA and CDR2 SQIVND (reference sequence). The J segment lost 2 bases and the V segment lost 3 bases, leaving 3 bases of the junction unmatched. The CDR3 totals 15 residues. CDR3 in amino acids: CASSMGGQGQETQYF. The CDR3 DNA reads as TGTGCCAGTAGTATGGGGGGACAGGGGCAAGAGACCCAGTACTTC.

The chain joins TRBV25-1 to TRBJ2-2; D may be TRBD1 (6 bases). CDR1 and CDR2 (germline): MGHDK, SYGVNS. There are 14 residues in the CDR3. V was clipped by 4 bases and J by 3 bases, with 9 bases between them. This CDR3 is CASSASGDTGELFF. The CDR3 DNA is TGTGCCAGCAGTGCTTCAGGGGACACCGGGGAGCTGTTTTTT.

The V gene is TRBV27, the J gene TRBJ1-5; no clear D. V was cut by 6 bases and J by 2 bases, with 11 bases left in between. The CDR3 loop spans 14 amino acids. CDR1 and CDR2 from the germline V gene are MNHEY and SMNVEV (reference sequence). The CDR3 sequence: CASSLLNGNQPQHF. In DNA, the CDR3 is TGTGCCAGCAGCCTCCTTAATGGCAATCAGCCCCAGCATTTT.

Concerning this clone: Other DNA sequences within the sample encode an identical CDR3. The chain is built from TRBV12-3 or TRBV12-4 and TRBJ2-7; tentative D call: TRBD1 (6 bases). V lost 5 bases to trimming and J lost 4 bases, with 9 bases between them. The CDR3 runs to 12 residues. This CDR3 is CASSLQGYEQYF. The CDR3 DNA is TGTGCCAGCAGTCTACAGGGATACGAGCAGTACTTC.

The CDR3 spells CASSQGLVPDTQYF. The CDR3 DNA reads as TGTGCCAGCAGCCAGGGACTAGTACCAGATACGCAGTATTTT. The chain recombines TRBV4-2 with TRBJ2-3, with 8 bases that match TRBD2. The CDR3 is 14 residues long. In germline, CDR1 is LGHNA, CDR2 YNFKEQ. V lost 3 bases to trimming and J lost 4 bases; unmatched junction nucleotides: 3.

This clone appeared a single time. The genes are TRBV7-3 and TRBJ2-2, with a tentative D call TRBD1 (5 bases). V was clipped by 6 bases and J by 9 bases, with 17 bases between them. CDR1 is SGHTA, CDR2 FQGTGA, per germline. The CDR3 runs 14 residues. The CDR3 DNA follows: TGTGCCAGCAGTTCGGGTGGGGCAAGGAGGGAGCTGTTTTTT. Protein product: CASSSGGARRELFF.

The chain combines TRBV27 with TRBJ2-2; 7 bases line up with TRBD2. The V and J ends lost 4 bases and 5 bases, in that order; junction bases with no gene match: 13. Germline CDR1 is MNHEY and CDR2 is SMNVEV (reference sequence). The CDR3 totals 17 residues. CDR3 in amino acids: CASSSYALAERTGELFF. The CDR3, as DNA: TGTGCCAGCAGTTCTTACGCTCTAGCGGAGAGAACCGGGGAGCTGTTTTTT.

The chain carries TRBV11-2 and TRBJ2-3; 12 bases line up with TRBD2. V shed 5 bases, J shed 1 base, and the junction held 4 bases outside the gene matches. The CDR3 contains 16 residues. Looked up from germline, CDR1 is SGHAT and CDR2 is FQNNGV. Here the CDR3 DNA reads TGTGCCAGCAGCATCCGGACTAGCGGGGGCACAGATACGCAGTATTTT. Translated: CASSIRTSGGTDTQYF.